This T cell receptor (beta chain) was identified in a study of T cell repertoires in cytomegalovirus infection. Turning to the study itself: Selected CMV epitopes included recently identified HLA-C-restricted ones as well as well-studied HLA-B-restricted ones. Public TCR beta signatures indicated both CMV infection and matching HLA type.

Using its own MiXCR run on the reads, TCRdb lists one record per CDR3 protein. The table records some 350,000 distinct CDR3 sequences, approximately 30% of them present only once. CDR3 length: 16 amino acids. V lost 3 bases, J lost 0 bases, and 4 bases stayed unmatched. This clonotype has just a few counts. Its antigen is not identified. Study outcomes and limitations: In two of eight donors, the top clonotype was HLA-C-restricted CMV-specific.

This clonotype was sampled from a human donor in good health (CMV status not recorded). Some clones in this sample may be carry-over from other donors' samples. The sequencing used cultured PBMCs, collected from culture after CMV antigen stimulation. The chain joins TRBV12-3 or TRBV12-4 to TRBJ2-1; TRBD2 agrees at 8 bases. The CDR3: CASSLAGGNSYNEQFF. The CDR3 DNA sequence: TGTGCCAGCAGTTTGGCGGGAGGCAACTCCTACAATGAGCAGTTCTTC.